This T cell receptor beta chain derives from a study of cytomegalovirus exposure and HLA in healthy donors. Study-wide results and limits: HLA allele associations emerged for about 18,000 TCR beta sequences in a later analysis, at 0.05 false discovery rate. HLA-A and HLA-B allele assignments for most subjects were reportedly predicted accurately using TCR beta sequences. Several of the most significant clusters appeared, in a later analysis, to be linked to common viral pathogens. Rates of TCR association differed by HLA locus in a later analysis, with DRB1 highest and HLA-C lowest.

The primer mix had 60 Vbeta and 13 Jbeta primers. Clones were read by immunoSEQ multiplex PCR, and TCRdb kept only the in-frame ones, dropping some. The listing contains about 48,000 clones. As concerns this clone: Its antigen is unidentified.

The receptor comes from a middle-aged woman in good health and CMV-seronegative. What was sequenced was PBMCs.

The CDR3: CASSLAGASGKNEQFF. The CDR3 DNA sequence: TGTGCCAGCAGCTTGGCCGGGGCTAGCGGGAAGAATGAGCAGTTCTTC. This chain uses TRBV7-2 with TRBJ2-1; 9 nucleotides match TRBD2. The germline V gene has CDR1 SGHTA and CDR2 FQGNSA. The CDR3 covers 16 residues. V lost 3 bases, J lost 7 bases, and 10 bases stayed unmatched. Variable domain in full (rest from reference TRBV7-2 and TRBJ2-1): GAGVSQSPSNKVTEKGKDVELRCDPISGHTALYWYRQSLGQGLEFLIYFQGNSAPDKSGLPSDRFSAERTGGSVSTLTIQRTQQEDSAVYLCASSLAGASGKNEQFFGPGTRLTVL.